The 28 T cell receptor beta chains in this list originate from one sample, sequenced in a study of T cells after yellow fever vaccination. TCRdb used MiXCR to reprocess the 5' RACE reads, holding one entry per CDR3 protein. Of about 85,000 distinct CDR3 sequences in the sample, about an eighth were seen once. The sample here was CD8+ T cells not binding an NS4B(214-222) dextramer, sorted from PBMCs, taken 21 days after the first yellow fever vaccination. These TCRs come from a young man who received the YFV17D yellow fever vaccine.

This clonotype was seen only a few times. The chain recombines TRBV29-1 with TRBJ2-7; D possibly corresponds to TRBD2 (6 bases). The CDR3 consists of 13 residues. V lost 3 bases and J 3 bases, leaving 12 bases between the germline ends. Germline assignment: CDR1 SQVTM and CDR2 ANQGSEA. DNA for the CDR3: TGCAGCGTTGAGGAGGAGGGAAACTACGAGCAGTACTTC. Translating it yields CSVEEEGNYEQYF.

This clonotype has more than one count but fewer than ten. The V gene is TRBV6-5, the J gene TRBJ1-2; no clear D. The V and J ends lost 6 bases and 7 bases respectively, with 12 bases between them. The CDR3 consists of 12 residues. Germline V gives CDR1 MNHEY, CDR2 SVGAGI. Here the CDR3 reads CASSEVASGYTF. The CDR3 nucleotides are TGTGCCAGCAGCGAGGTGGCCTCTGGCTACACCTTC.

This clonotype showed up just a few times. V usage is TRBV7-8 and J usage is TRBJ2-1; TRBD2 agrees at 8 bases. Germline V CDR1 and CDR2: SGHVS, FQNEAQ. The CDR3 runs 15 residues. V dropped 0 bases and J dropped 6; count of bases not matched to a gene: 4. CDR3 sequence (DNA): TGTGCCAGCAGCTTAGCGGGACTAGTTGCCAATGAGCAGTTCTTC. Protein product: CASSLAGLVANEQFF.

This clonotype was seen more than once but under ten times. The chain joins TRBV14 to TRBJ2-3; 8 bases are a match to TRBD2. The germline gives CDR1 SGHDN, CDR2 FVKESK. The CDR3 consists of 16 residues. V shed 0 bases, J shed 4 bases, and the junction held 6 bases outside the gene matches. In DNA, the CDR3 is TGTGCCAGCAGCCAAGACCCGGGGGGGCGACCAGATACGCAGTATTTT. Its translation is CASSQDPGGRPDTQYF.

The CDR3 is CASSKVGGGGYTF. The DNA of the CDR3 is TGTGCCAGCAGCAAAGTAGGGGGGGGCGGCTACACCTTC. This sequence joins TRBV21-1 and TRBJ1-2; TRBD1, the table's D call, was not compared with the DNA. TRBV21-1 is a recognized pseudogene. The CDR3 runs 13 residues.

The chain combines TRBV29-1 with TRBJ1-2, with a weak D call TRBD1 (5 bases). V was shortened by 6 bases and J by 7 bases, with 15 bases between the two germline ends. CDR3 length: 12 residues. Germline assignment: CDR1 SQVTM and CDR2 ANQGSEA. The CDR3 loop is CSVYRDLGGYTF. The CDR3 DNA reads as TGCAGCGTGTACCGGGACCTTGGTGGCTACACCTTC.

V is TRBV24-1 and J is TRBJ2-3; 11 nucleotides line up with TRBD1. This CDR3 spans 15 amino acids. J lost 5 bases, V lost 9 bases, and 9 bases had no gene match. Germline V lookup: CDR1 KGHDR, CDR2 SFDVKD. DNA for the CDR3: TGTGCCACCTGCCCGGACAGGGGGCGGAAAGATACGCAGTATTTT. The encoded protein is CATCPDRGRKDTQYF.

The chain employs TRBV6-2 or TRBV6-3 and TRBJ2-3, with D uncertain. V gave up 5 bases and J gave up 6 bases, with 3 bases separating them. The germline gives CDR1 MNHEY, CDR2 SVGEGT. The CDR3 has 10 amino acids. DNA for the CDR3: TGTGCCAGCAGTCACGATACGCAGTATTTT. Translation gives CASSHDTQYF.

This chain links TRBV6-5 with TRBJ1-1, with D perhaps TRBD1 (5 bases). Germline CDR1 is MNHEY and CDR2 is SVGAGI. The CDR3 loop spans 14 amino acids. The ends were cut back, 2 bases at V and 0 bases at J, with 7 bases in the middle. The CDR3 DNA follows: TGTGCCAGCAGTTACGGACACATGAACACTGAAGCTTTCTTT. It is translated as CASSYGHMNTEAFF.

The chain couples TRBV4-3 to TRBJ1-1, with D possibly matching TRBD1 (6 bases). Trimming took 6 bases from V and 3 from J, leaving 11 bases between them. From germline, CDR1 is LGHNA and CDR2 YSLEER. This CDR3 has 13 amino acids. The CDR3 sequence: CASRQQGHTEAFF. The CDR3 nucleotides read TGCGCCAGCAGGCAACAGGGTCACACTGAAGCTTTCTTT.

This clonotype was seen a handful of times. This chain uses TRBV9 with TRBJ2-3; the match to TRBD2 covers 9 bases. CDR1 is SGDLS and CDR2 is YYNGEE in the germline V gene. The CDR3 is made up of 15 amino acids. Trimming took 3 bases from V and 6 from J; bases not matched to a gene: 8. The CDR3 region is CASSDGGGASDTQYF. CDR3 in DNA: TGTGCCAGCAGCGATGGCGGGGGGGCGTCGGATACGCAGTATTTT.

This clonotype was seen a few times. The J gene is TRBJ2-7, the V gene TRBV6-5; TRBD1 agrees at 10 bases. The germline V gene encodes CDR1 MNHEY and CDR2 SVGAGI. V dropped 4 bases and J dropped 4; count of bases not matched to a gene: 4. The CDR3 covers 14 residues. CDR3 region: CASSSTGGVYEQYV. The CDR3 region has the DNA TGTGCCAGCAGTTCGACAGGGGGCGTTTACGAGCAGTACGTC.

This chain connects TRBV6-5 to TRBJ2-7, with D perhaps matching TRBD1 or TRBD2 (5 bases each). Germline loops: CDR1 MNHEY, CDR2 SVGAGI. The CDR3 loop spans 15 amino acids. With 4 bases removed from V and 3 bases from J, the gap between germline ends came to 16 bases. CDR3 sequence reads: CASSWGYGSGYEQYF. In nucleotides, the CDR3 is TGTGCCAGCAGTTGGGGGTACGGTTCGGGCTACGAGCAGTACTTC.

This chain joins TRBV13 and TRBJ2-6, with D tentatively TRBD1 (6 bases). Looked up from germline, CDR1 is PRHDT and CDR2 is FYEKMQ (reference sequence). Trimming stripped 1 base from V and 1 base from J, with 8 bases between. The CDR3 is 16 amino acids. CDR3 amino acids: CASSLERGSGANVLTF. The CDR3 region has the DNA TGTGCCAGCAGCTTAGAAAGGGGGTCTGGGGCCAACGTCCTGACTTTC. Looking up the rest from reference TRBV13 and TRBJ2-6 gives the full variable domain: AAGVIQSPRHLIKEKRETATLKCYPIPRHDTVYWYQQGPGQDPQFLISFYEKMQSDKGSIPDRFSAQQFSDYHSELNMSSLELGDSALYFCASSLERGSGANVLTFGAGSRLTVL.

The sample holds a few counts of this clonotype. Here the CDR3 reads CSVEKGARADQYF. The CDR3 nucleotides are TGCAGCGTCGAAAAGGGGGCACGGGCTGACCAGTACTTC. This chain uses TRBV29-1 with TRBJ2-5; TRBD1 matches 7 bases. The CDR3 covers 13 residues. The ends lost 6 bases at V and 10 bases at J; junction bases unmatched: 14. The germline CDR1 and CDR2 sequences are SQVTM and ANQGSEA.

The DNA of the CDR3 is TGTGCCAGCAGCCGGTGGACAGATAGCACAGATACGCAGTATTTT. It encodes CASSRWTDSTDTQYF. This chain joins TRBV7-9 and TRBJ2-3; D might be TRBD1 (6 bases). This CDR3 comprises 15 residues. V lost 5 bases, J lost 0 bases, and 12 bases lay in between. CDR1 is SEHNR, CDR2 FQNEAQ, per germline (reference sequence).

The chain combines TRBV20-1 with TRBJ1-1; 7 positions match TRBD1. The junction had 10 bases not matched to a gene; V was cut back by 4 bases and J by 5 bases. Germline CDR1 reads DFQATT; CDR2 reads SNEGSKA (reference sequence). The CDR3 contains 14 residues. This chain's CDR3 is CSAKGRGFRTEAFF. The CDR3 DNA follows: TGCAGTGCTAAGGGCAGGGGGTTCAGGACTGAAGCTTTCTTT.

This sequence joins TRBV29-1 and TRBJ2-7; D not certain. V dropped 5 bases and J dropped 0 bases, with 17 bases sitting between them. The CDR3 covers 15 residues. Per germline, CDR1 SQVTM and CDR2 ANQGSEA. Here the CDR3 DNA reads TGCAGCGTTAGTCTGACGGTCGCTAGCTCCTACGAGCAGTACTTC. As protein: CSVSLTVASSYEQYF.

This clonotype has just a few counts. The V gene is TRBV5-6, the J gene TRBJ2-6; D might be TRBD2 (5 bases). Per the germline V gene, CDR1 is SGHDT and CDR2 is YYEEEE. Trimming shortened V by 6 bases and J by 0 bases, and 16 bases separated the two germline ends. CDR3 length: 17 amino acids. In DNA form, the CDR3 reads TGTGCCAGCACCCCAGAGGGCACCCCCTCTGGGGCCAACGTCCTGACTTTC. Translating it yields CASTPEGTPSGANVLTF.

The chain carries TRBV7-8 and TRBJ1-5; D possibly corresponds to TRBD1 (5 bases). This CDR3 is 15 amino acids long. Germline V gene data show CDR1 as SGHVS and CDR2 as FQNEAQ. Trimming cost V 2 bases and J 3 bases, with 11 bases left between them. As DNA, the CDR3 is TGTGCCAGCAGCTTATTCGGACAAGCCAATCAGCCCCAGCATTTT. Translation: CASSLFGQANQPQHF. Full variable domain (outside the CDR3, taken from reference TRBV7-8 and TRBJ1-5): GAGVSQSPRYKVAKRGQDVALRCDPISGHVSLFWYQQALGQGPEFLTYFQNEAQLDKSGLPSDRFFAERPEGSVSTLKIQRTQQEDSAVYLCASSLFGQANQPQHFGDGTRLSIL.

This clonotype has more than one count but fewer than ten. The rearrangement links TRBV9 to TRBJ2-3, with D unclear. This CDR3 has 13 residues. Germline V gene lookup returns CDR1 SGDLS and CDR2 YYNGEE. V was cut by 3 bases and J by 5 bases, with 10 bases left in between. The CDR3 DNA reads as TGTGCCAGCAGCGGACAAATCGGAGATACGCAGTATTTT. This gives the protein CASSGQIGDTQYF.

In this sample, this clonotype turned up a few times. The genes are TRBV27 and TRBJ1-2; D gene uncertain. The CDR3 covers 13 residues. Trimming took off 11 bases at V and 4 bases at J, with 17 bases between the two ends. Germline V gene lookup returns CDR1 MNHEY and CDR2 SMNVEV (reference sequence). The CDR3 protein is CASGIGRSYGYTF. Written as DNA, the CDR3 is TGTGCCTCGGGAATTGGACGGAGCTATGGCTACACCTTC.

The chain recombines TRBV10-3 with TRBJ1-2; a weak D match, TRBD1 (6 bases). V was clipped by 3 bases and J by 8 bases, with 13 bases between them. The V gene's germline CDR1 is ENHRY and CDR2 SYGVKD. This CDR3 region has 13 residues. CDR3 in DNA: TGTGCCATCAGTGAACAGGGAATGGAGGGCTACACCTTC. This encodes CAISEQGMEGYTF.

This clonotype has just a few counts. The chain joins TRBV9 to TRBJ1-1, with 9 bases lining up with TRBD1. The junction had 10 bases not matched to a gene; V was cut back by 4 bases and J by 6 bases. Germline V lookup: CDR1 SGDLS, CDR2 YYNGEE. The CDR3 has 15 residues. CDR3 in DNA: TGTGCCAGCAGCAACGGACAGGGGATCGTCGCTGAAGCTTTCTTT. Its translation: CASSNGQGIVAEAFF. Full variable domain (rest looked up from reference TRBV9 and TRBJ1-1): DSGVTQTPKHLITATGQRVTLRCSPRSGDLSVYWYQQSLDQGLQFLIQYYNGEERAKGNILERFSAQQFPDLHSELNLSSLELGDSALYFCASSNGQGIVAEAFFGQGTRLTVV.

This clonotype was found a few times. The chain carries TRBV6-1 and TRBJ2-1; 9 nucleotides align to TRBD2. The length of the CDR3 is 16 residues. Germline assignment: CDR1 MNHNS and CDR2 SASEGT. With 3 bases clipped from V and 8 bases from J, the junction kept 11 bases outside the gene matches. In nucleotides, the CDR3 is TGTGCCAGCAGTGATAGCGGGGGCTATCTTGGGGATGAGCAGTTCTTC. Residues: CASSDSGGYLGDEQFF.

The chain couples TRBV10-3 to TRBJ2-7, with 10 bases that match TRBD1. Germline-derived CDR1 and CDR2 are ENHRY and SYGVKD. The CDR3 covers 15 residues. V shed 7 bases and J 2 bases; nucleotides not matched to a gene: 8. In DNA, the CDR3 is TGTGCCATCATTAACCGGGACAGGGGTACCTACGAGCAGTACTTC. Protein product: CAIINRDRGTYEQYF.

This clonotype was recorded a few times. This chain links TRBV4-3 with TRBJ2-5, with 7 bases fitting TRBD1. The CDR3 is 14 amino acids. Germline CDR1 and CDR2: LGHNA and YSLEER. Trimming cost V 4 bases and J 1 base; bases outside gene matches: 3. The CDR3 bases are TGCGCCAGCAGCCCCCGGGACAGCCAAGAGACCCAGTACTTC. Translation gives CASSPRDSQETQYF.

By share of the sample, this clonotype is medium-sized. This chain joins TRBV20-1 and TRBJ1-1, with D perhaps matching TRBD1 (5 bases). This CDR3 is 13 amino acids long. The germline CDR1 and CDR2 sequences are DFQATT and SNEGSKA (reference sequence). Trimming removed 1 base from V and 5 bases from J, with 11 bases in between. CDR3 region: CSARGEGTTEAFF. In nucleotides, the CDR3 is TGCAGTGCTAGAGGAGAGGGGACGACTGAAGCTTTCTTT.